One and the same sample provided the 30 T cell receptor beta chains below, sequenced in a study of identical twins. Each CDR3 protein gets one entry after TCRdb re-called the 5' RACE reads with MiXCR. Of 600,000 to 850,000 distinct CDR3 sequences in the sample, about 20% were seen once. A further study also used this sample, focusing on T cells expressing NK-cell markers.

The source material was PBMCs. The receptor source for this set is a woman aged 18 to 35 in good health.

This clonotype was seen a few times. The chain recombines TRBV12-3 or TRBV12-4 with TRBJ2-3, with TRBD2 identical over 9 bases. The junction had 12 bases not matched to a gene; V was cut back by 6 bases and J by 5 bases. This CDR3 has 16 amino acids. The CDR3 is CASSPFGRGGQDTQYF. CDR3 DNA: TGTGCCAGCAGCCCTTTTGGGCGGGGGGGGCAAGATACGCAGTATTTT.

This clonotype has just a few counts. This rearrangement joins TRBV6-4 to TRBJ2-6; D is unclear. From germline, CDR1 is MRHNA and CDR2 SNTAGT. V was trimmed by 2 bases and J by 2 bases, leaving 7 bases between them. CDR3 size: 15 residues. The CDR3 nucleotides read TGTGCCAGCAGTGACAGTATCGCTGGGGCCAACGTCCTGACTTTC. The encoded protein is CASSDSIAGANVLTF.

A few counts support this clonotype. The chain's CDR3 is CAWREGGYNEQFF. CDR3 nucleotides: TGTGCCTGGAGAGAGGGGGGATACAATGAGCAGTTCTTC. The chain carries TRBV30 and TRBJ2-1; D may match TRBD1 or TRBD2 (6 bases each). Germline CDR1 GTSNPN, CDR2 SVGIG (reference sequence). The V gene lost 3 bases and the J gene lost 4 bases, with 10 bases spanning the gap. The CDR3 length is 13 residues.

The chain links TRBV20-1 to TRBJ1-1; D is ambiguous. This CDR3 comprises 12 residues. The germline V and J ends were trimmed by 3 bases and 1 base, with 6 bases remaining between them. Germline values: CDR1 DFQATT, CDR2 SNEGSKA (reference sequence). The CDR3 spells CSASPENTEAFF. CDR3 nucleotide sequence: TGCAGTGCTAGCCCTGAGAACACTGAAGCTTTCTTT.

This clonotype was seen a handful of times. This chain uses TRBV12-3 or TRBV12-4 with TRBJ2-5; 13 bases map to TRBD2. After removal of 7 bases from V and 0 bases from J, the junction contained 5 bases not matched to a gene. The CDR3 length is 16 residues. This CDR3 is CASTRLAGGYQETQYF. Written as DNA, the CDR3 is TGTGCCAGCACCAGACTAGCGGGGGGTTACCAAGAGACCCAGTACTTC.

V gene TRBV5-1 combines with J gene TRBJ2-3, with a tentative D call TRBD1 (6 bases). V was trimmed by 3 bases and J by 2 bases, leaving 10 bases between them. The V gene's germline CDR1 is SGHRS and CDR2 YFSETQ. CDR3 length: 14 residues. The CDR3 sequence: CASSSTGFTDTQYF. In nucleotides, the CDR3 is TGCGCCAGCAGCTCGACAGGATTCACAGATACGCAGTATTTT.

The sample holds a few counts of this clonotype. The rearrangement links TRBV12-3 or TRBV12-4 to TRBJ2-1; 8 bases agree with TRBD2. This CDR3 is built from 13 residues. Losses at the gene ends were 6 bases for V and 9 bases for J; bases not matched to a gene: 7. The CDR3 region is CASRSRGGPEQFF. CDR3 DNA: TGTGCCAGCAGATCTCGGGGGGGCCCTGAGCAGTTCTTC.

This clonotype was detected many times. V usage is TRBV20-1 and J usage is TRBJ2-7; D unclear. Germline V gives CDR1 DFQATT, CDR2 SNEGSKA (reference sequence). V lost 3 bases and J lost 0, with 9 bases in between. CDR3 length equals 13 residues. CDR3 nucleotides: TGCAGTGCTAGTCGGGTGAGCTCCTACGAGCAGTACTTC. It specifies CSASRVSSYEQYF.

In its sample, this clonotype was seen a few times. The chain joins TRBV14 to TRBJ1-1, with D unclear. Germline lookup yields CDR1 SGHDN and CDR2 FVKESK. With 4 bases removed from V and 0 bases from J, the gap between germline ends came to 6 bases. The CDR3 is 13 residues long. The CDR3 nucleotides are TGTGCCAGCAGCCGTTGGTTGAACACTGAAGCTTTCTTT. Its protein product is CASSRWLNTEAFF. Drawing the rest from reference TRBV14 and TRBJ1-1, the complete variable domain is EAGVTQFPSHSVIEKGQTVTLRCDPISGHDNLYWYRRVMGKEIKFLLHFVKESKQDESGMPNNRFLAERTGGTYSTLKVQPAELEDSGVYFCASSRWLNTEAFFGQGTRLTVV.

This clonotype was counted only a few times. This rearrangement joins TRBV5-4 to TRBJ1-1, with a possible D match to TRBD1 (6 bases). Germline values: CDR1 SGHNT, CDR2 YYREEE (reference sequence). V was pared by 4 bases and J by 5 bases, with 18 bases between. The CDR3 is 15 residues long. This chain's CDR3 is CASSVGQGSGTEAFF. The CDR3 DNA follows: TGTGCCAGCAGCGTGGGCCAGGGGAGCGGGACTGAAGCTTTCTTT. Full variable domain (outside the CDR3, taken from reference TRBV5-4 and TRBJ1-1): ETGVTQSPTHLIKTRGQQVTLRCSSQSGHNTVSWYQQALGQGPQFIFQYYREEENGRGNFPPRFSGLQFPNYSSELNVNALELDDSALYLCASSVGQGSGTEAFFGQGTRLTVV.

The CDR3 coding sequence is TGCGCCAGCAGCCTGCCGGACAGGGCAGGAGGCTACACCTTC. Its translation is CASSLPDRAGGYTF. The chain links TRBV5-1 to TRBJ1-2; 8 bases are a match to TRBD1. J was trimmed by 8 bases and V by 4 bases; bases with no gene match: 10. CDR1 is SGHRS and CDR2 is YFSETQ in the germline V gene. There are 14 residues in the CDR3.

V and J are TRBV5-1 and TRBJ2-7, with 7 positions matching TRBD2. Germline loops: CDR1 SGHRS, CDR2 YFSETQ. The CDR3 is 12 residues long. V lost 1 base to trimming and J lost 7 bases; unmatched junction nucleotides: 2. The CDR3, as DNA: TGCGCCAGCAGCTTGAACGGGAGGGAGCAGTACTTC. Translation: CASSLNGREQYF.

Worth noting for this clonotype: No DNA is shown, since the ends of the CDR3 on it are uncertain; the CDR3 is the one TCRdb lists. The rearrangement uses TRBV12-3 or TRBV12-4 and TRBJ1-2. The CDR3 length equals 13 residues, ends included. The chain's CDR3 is CASSSSTVYGYTF.

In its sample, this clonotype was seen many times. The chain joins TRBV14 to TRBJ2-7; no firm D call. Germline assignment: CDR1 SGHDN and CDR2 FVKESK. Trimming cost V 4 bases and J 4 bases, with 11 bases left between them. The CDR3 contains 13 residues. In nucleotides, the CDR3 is TGTGCCAGCAGCCGCAGAAATTTGTACGAGCAGTACTTC. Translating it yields CASSRRNLYEQYF.

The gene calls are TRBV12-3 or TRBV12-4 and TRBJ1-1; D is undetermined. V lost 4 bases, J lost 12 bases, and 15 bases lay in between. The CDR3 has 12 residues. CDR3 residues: CASSSNRPSTFF. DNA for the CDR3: TGTGCCAGCAGTTCTAACCGTCCGTCCACTTTCTTT.

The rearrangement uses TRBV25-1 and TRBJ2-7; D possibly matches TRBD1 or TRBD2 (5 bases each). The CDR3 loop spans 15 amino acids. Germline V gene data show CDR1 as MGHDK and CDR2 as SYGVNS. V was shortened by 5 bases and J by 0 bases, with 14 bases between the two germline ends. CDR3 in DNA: TGTGCCAGCAGTCCCCGGGACGGTGGCTCCTACGAGCAGTACTTC. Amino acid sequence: CASSPRDGGSYEQYF.

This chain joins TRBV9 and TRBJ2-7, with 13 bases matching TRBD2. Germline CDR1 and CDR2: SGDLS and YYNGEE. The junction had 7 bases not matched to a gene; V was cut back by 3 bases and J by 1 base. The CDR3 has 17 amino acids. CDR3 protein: CASSEGLAGTPSYEQYF. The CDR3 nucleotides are TGTGCCAGCAGCGAGGGACTAGCGGGAACCCCTTCCTACGAGCAGTACTTC.

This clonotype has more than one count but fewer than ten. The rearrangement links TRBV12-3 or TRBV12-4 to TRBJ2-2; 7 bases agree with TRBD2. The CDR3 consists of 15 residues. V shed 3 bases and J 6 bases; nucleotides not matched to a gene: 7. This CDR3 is CASSLEGGPAGELFF. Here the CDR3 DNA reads TGTGCCAGCAGTTTGGAGGGAGGGCCGGCCGGGGAGCTGTTTTTT.

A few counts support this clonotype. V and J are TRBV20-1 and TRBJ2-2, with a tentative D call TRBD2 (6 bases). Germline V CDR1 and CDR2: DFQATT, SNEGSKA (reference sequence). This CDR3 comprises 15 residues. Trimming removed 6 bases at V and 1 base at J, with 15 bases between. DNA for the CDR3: TGCAGTGCGGCTGCCGGGACTTTGAACACCGGGGAGCTGTTTTTT. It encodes CSAAAGTLNTGELFF.

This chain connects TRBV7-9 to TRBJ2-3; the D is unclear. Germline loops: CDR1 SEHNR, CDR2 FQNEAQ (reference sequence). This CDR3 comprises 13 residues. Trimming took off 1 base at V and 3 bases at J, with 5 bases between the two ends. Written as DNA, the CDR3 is TGTGCCAGCAGCTTAGATGAGACAGATACGCAGTATTTT. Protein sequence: CASSLDETDTQYF.

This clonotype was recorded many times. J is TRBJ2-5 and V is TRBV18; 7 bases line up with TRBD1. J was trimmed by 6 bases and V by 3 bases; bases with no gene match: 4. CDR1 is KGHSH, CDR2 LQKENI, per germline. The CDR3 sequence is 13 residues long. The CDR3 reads CASSPPQGQTQYF. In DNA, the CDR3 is TGTGCCAGCTCACCGCCACAGGGGCAGACCCAGTACTTC.

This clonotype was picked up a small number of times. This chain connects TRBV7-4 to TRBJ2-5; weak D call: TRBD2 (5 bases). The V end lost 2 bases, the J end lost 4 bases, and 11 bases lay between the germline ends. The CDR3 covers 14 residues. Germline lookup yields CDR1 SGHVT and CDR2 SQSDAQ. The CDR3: CASSLIRRVETQYF. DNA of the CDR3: TGTGCCAGCAGCTTAATAAGGCGGGTAGAGACCCAGTACTTC.

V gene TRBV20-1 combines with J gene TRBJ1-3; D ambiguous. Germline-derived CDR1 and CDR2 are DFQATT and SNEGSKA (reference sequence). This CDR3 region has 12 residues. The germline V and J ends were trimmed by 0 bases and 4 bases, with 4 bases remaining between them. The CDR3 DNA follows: TGCAGTGCTAGAGAACAGGGAAACACCATATATTTT. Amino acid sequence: CSAREQGNTIYF.

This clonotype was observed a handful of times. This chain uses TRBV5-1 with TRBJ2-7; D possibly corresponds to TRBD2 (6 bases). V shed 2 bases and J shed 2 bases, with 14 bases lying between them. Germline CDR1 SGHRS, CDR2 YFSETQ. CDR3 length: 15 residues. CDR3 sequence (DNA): TGCGCCAGCAGCTTCGCGGGACTTCCTACCTACGAGCAGTACTTC. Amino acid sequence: CASSFAGLPTYEQYF.

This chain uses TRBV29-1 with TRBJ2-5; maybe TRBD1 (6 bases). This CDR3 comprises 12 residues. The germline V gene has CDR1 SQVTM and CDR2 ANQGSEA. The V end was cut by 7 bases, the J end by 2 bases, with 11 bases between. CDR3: CSADRSQETQYF. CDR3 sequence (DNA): TGCAGCGCCGACAGGTCTCAAGAGACCCAGTACTTC.

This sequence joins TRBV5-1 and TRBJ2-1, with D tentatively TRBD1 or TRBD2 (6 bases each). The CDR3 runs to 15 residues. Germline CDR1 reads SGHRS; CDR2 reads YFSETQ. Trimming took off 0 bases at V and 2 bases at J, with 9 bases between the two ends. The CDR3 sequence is CASSLVGGPYNEQFF. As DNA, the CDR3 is TGCGCCAGCAGCTTGGTTGGGGGGCCCTACAATGAGCAGTTCTTC.

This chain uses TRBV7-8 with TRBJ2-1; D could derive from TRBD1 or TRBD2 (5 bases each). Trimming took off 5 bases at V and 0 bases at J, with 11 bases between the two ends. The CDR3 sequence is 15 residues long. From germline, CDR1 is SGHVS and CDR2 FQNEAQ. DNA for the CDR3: TGTGCCAGCAGCCCCGAGGGGCACTCCTACAATGAGCAGTTCTTC. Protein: CASSPEGHSYNEQFF.

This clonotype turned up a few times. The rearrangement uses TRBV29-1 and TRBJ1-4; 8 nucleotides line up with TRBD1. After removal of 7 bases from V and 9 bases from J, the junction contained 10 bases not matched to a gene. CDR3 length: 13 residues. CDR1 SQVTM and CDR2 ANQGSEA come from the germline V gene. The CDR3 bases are TGCAGCGCCACAGGGGGGTACGATCAAAAACTGTTTTTT. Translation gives CSATGGYDQKLFF. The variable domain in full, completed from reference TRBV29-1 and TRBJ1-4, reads SAVISQKPSRDICQRGTSLTIQCQVDSQVTMMFWYRQQPGQSLTLIATANQGSEATYESGFVIDKFPISRPNLTFSTLTVSNMSPEDSSIYLCSATGGYDQKLFFGSGTQLSVL.

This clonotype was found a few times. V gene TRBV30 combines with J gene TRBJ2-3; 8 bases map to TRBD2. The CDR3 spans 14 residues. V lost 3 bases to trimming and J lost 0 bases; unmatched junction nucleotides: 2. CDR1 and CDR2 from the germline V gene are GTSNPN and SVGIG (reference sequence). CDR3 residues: CAWRLAASTDTQYF. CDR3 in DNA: TGTGCCTGGAGACTAGCGGCTAGCACAGATACGCAGTATTTT.

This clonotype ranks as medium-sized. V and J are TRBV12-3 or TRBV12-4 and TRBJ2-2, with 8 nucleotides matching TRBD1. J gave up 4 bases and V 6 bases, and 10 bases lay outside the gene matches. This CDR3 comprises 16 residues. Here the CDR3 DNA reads TGTGCCAGCAGCCCCCGGGACAGGACTTCCACCGGGGAGCTGTTTTTT. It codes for CASSPRDRTSTGELFF.